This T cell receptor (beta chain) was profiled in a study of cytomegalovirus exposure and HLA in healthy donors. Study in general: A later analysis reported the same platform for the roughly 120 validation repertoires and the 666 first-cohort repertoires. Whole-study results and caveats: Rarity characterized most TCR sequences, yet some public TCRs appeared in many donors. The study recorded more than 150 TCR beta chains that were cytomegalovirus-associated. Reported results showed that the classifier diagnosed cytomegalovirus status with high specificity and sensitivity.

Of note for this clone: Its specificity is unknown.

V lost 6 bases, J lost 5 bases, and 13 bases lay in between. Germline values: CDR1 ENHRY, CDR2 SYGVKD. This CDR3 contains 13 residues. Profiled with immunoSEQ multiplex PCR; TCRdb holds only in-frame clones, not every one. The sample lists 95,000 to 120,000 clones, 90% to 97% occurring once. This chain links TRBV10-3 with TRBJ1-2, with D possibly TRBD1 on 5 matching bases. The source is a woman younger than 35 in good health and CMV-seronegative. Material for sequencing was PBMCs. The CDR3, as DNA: TGTGCCATCAGGGGGCAGGAAACTTATGGCTACACCTTC. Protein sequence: CAIRGQETYGYTF.